Each of the 31 T cell receptor beta chains below was sequenced from the same sample in a study of blood T cell repertoires in COVID-19. Measured with immunoSEQ multiplex PCR; TCRdb has only the in-frame clones, and not every one. The sample carries 60,000 to 85,000 clones, 87% recorded once. The sample comprised peripheral blood. The receptors stem from a woman older than 75 with active or convalescent COVID-19.

The chain uses TRBV11-2 and TRBJ1-5; unclear D gene. Trimming removed 5 bases from V and 5 bases from J, with 10 bases in between. CDR3 length: 13 amino acids. Germline V CDR1 and CDR2: SGHAT, FQNNGV. CDR3 region: CASSVQSHQPQHF. The DNA of the CDR3 is TGTGCCAGCAGCGTACAGAGCCATCAGCCCCAGCATTTT. Using reference TRBV11-2 and TRBJ1-5 for the parts outside the CDR3, the full variable domain is EAGVAQSPRYKIIEKRQSVAFWCNPISGHATLYWYQQILGQGPKLLIQFQNNGVVDDSQLPKDRFSAERLKGVDSTLKIQPAKLEDSAVYLCASSVQSHQPQHFGDGTRLSIL.

By sample share, this clone is medium-sized. The chain has TRBV3-1 (or the pseudogene TRBV3-2) and TRBJ1-1; maybe TRBD1 (6 bases). In germline, CDR1 is LGHDT, CDR2 YNNKEL (reference sequence). The CDR3 is made up of 17 amino acids. The germline V and J ends were trimmed by 4 bases and 0 bases, with 18 bases remaining between them. CDR3 sequence: CASSPYLTGAMNTEAFF. The CDR3 DNA reads as TGTGCCAGCAGCCCTTATTTGACAGGAGCGATGAACACTGAAGCTTTCTTT.

The chain combines TRBV19 with TRBJ1-1, with D unresolved. The CDR3 sequence is 13 residues long. V was shortened by 4 bases and J by 3 bases, with 9 bases between the two germline ends. Germline V gene data show CDR1 as LNHDA and CDR2 as SQIVND (reference sequence). CDR3 sequence (DNA): TGTGCCAGTAGTACCTATATAGACACTGAAGCTTTCTTT. This encodes CASSTYIDTEAFF.

The chain carries TRBV12-3 or TRBV12-4 and TRBJ2-2, with TRBD1 matching over 9 bases. V shed 7 bases, J shed 12 bases, and the junction held 6 bases outside the gene matches. The CDR3 has 12 amino acids. The CDR3 DNA reads as TGTGCCAGCACAAAAGGGACAGGGAAGCTGTTTTTT. Its translation: CASTKGTGKLFF.

The V gene is TRBV28, the J gene TRBJ2-1, with D possibly matching TRBD1 (6 bases). The CDR3 covers 14 residues. V was clipped by 5 bases and J by 8 bases, with 16 bases between them. Germline lookup yields CDR1 MDHEN and CDR2 SYDVKM. The CDR3 bases are TGTGCCAGCAGTGTTCCCCTACAGGGCTATGAGCAGTTCTTC. Translating it yields CASSVPLQGYEQFF.

V is TRBV4-3 and J is TRBJ2-2, with a weak D call TRBD2 (6 bases). Per the germline V gene, CDR1 is LGHNA and CDR2 is YSLEER. The length of the CDR3 is 16 residues. Between the trimmed V and J ends, which lost 3 bases and 6 bases, there was a span of 17 bases. This CDR3 reads CASSQQAGEMAGELFF. DNA of the CDR3: TGCGCCAGCAGCCAGCAAGCGGGCGAAATGGCCGGGGAGCTGTTTTTT.

This chain connects TRBV6-1 to TRBJ2-7; possible D gene TRBD1, 6 bases. Deletions cut 2 bases from V and 5 bases from J, with 10 bases between. Germline CDR1 MNHNS, CDR2 SASEGT. CDR3 length: 13 amino acids. The CDR3 region has the DNA TGTGCCAGCAGTGAACAGGGGATCCACGAGCAGTACTTC. The encoded protein is CASSEQGIHEQYF.

The chain uses TRBV5-1 and TRBJ2-3, with D uncertain. The germline V gene has CDR1 SGHRS and CDR2 YFSETQ. V was cut by 4 bases and J by 4 bases, with 16 bases left in between. The CDR3 consists of 15 residues. CDR3 DNA: TGCGCCAGCAGCCCCAGTTTAACCTTTGCAGATACGCAGTATTTT. This codes for CASSPSLTFADTQYF.

V is TRBV2 and J is TRBJ2-2; 10 bases map to TRBD2. The length of the CDR3 is 15 residues. Germline V gene sequence: CDR1 SNHLY, CDR2 FYNNEI. V lost 8 bases, J lost 4 bases, and 7 bases stayed unmatched. The CDR3 loop is CASFRVAGGTGELFF. CDR3 in DNA: TGTGCCAGCTTCCGGGTAGCGGGGGGCACCGGGGAGCTGTTTTTT.

This clone came up a few times. The chain uses TRBV11-1 and TRBJ1-2; TRBD1 might be the D (5 bases). Germline CDR1 reads SGHAT; CDR2 reads FQDESV (reference sequence). V was trimmed by 4 bases and J by 5 bases, leaving 11 bases between them. CDR3 length: 13 amino acids. CDR3 in amino acids: CASSSGLGYGYTF. CDR3 nucleotide sequence: TGTGCCAGCAGCTCGGGACTAGGGTATGGCTACACCTTC.

The V gene is TRBV4-1, the J gene TRBJ1-5; D is perhaps TRBD1 (5 bases). The ends were cut back, 5 bases at V and 7 bases at J, with 18 bases in the middle. CDR3 length: 15 residues. CDR1 is MGHRA, CDR2 YSYEKL, per germline. CDR3 loop: CASSETPGGSQPQHF. CDR3 in DNA: TGCGCCAGCAGCGAGACTCCGGGGGGGAGCCAGCCCCAGCATTTT.

The V gene is TRBV10-3, the J gene TRBJ2-2, with D possibly being TRBD2 (6 bases). Per the germline V gene, CDR1 is ENHRY and CDR2 is SYGVKD. V shed 3 bases and J shed 8 bases, with 28 bases lying between them. The CDR3 extends over 19 amino acids. The CDR3 spells CAISEQHTGTRKVGGELFF. CDR3 bases: TGTGCCATCAGTGAACAACACACCGGGACTCGAAAAGTGGGGGGGGAGCTGTTTTTT.

This chain uses TRBV2 with TRBJ2-5; 11 positions agree with TRBD2. This CDR3 spans 16 amino acids. Germline-derived CDR1 and CDR2 are SNHLY and FYNNEI. V was pared by 6 bases and J by 0 bases, with 6 bases of the junction left unmatched. CDR3 loop: CASRELAGEDQETQYF. CDR3 bases: TGTGCCAGCAGAGAACTAGCGGGGGAGGACCAAGAGACCCAGTACTTC.

The chain combines TRBV20-1 with TRBJ1-1, with a weak D call TRBD1 (6 bases). The CDR3 is made up of 12 amino acids. The V gene's germline CDR1 is DFQATT and CDR2 SNEGSKA (reference sequence). V lost 3 bases and J 4 bases, leaving 9 bases between the germline ends. The CDR3: CSASAGVTEAFF. The CDR3 region has the DNA TGCAGTGCTAGTGCAGGGGTCACTGAAGCTTTCTTT.

Only one count was recorded for this clone. CDR3 in amino acids: CASRDPGSPGYTF. The CDR3 coding sequence is TGCGCCAGCAGAGATCCAGGAAGCCCGGGCTACACCTTC. V is TRBV10-2 and J is TRBJ1-2; D unclear. The ends were cut back, 6 bases at V and 8 bases at J, with 16 bases in the middle. This CDR3 spans 13 amino acids. The germline gives CDR1 WSHSY, CDR2 SAAADI.

There are a few counts of this clone. The chain uses TRBV11-2 and TRBJ2-7; 9 nucleotides agree with TRBD2. The CDR3 runs to 11 residues. Germline CDR1 and CDR2: SGHAT and FQNNGV. The trim removed 8 bases at V and 5 bases at J, leaving 1 base unmatched. The CDR3 loop is CASAGGNEQYF. The CDR3 DNA reads TGTGCCAGCGCGGGAGGGAACGAGCAGTACTTC.

DNA for the CDR3: TGTGCCTGGAGAGCGGGGAATTACGAGCAGTACTTC. Its protein is CAWRAGNYEQYF. The chain joins TRBV30 to TRBJ2-7, with TRBD2 identical over 7 bases. CDR1 is GTSNPN, CDR2 SVGIG, per germline (reference sequence). Unmatched junction bases numbered 3, after V lost 3 bases and J lost 4 bases. The CDR3 runs to 12 residues.

The gene calls are TRBV30 and TRBJ1-5; no clear D. Germline lookup yields CDR1 GTSNPN and CDR2 SVGIG (reference sequence). V lost 5 bases and J 2 bases, leaving 10 bases between the germline ends. This CDR3 spans 13 amino acids. The CDR3 region is CAWRSGGNQPQHF. CDR3 nucleotide sequence: TGTGCCTGGCGGTCTGGTGGCAATCAGCCCCAGCATTTT.

The rearrangement links TRBV29-1 to TRBJ1-5, with D unclear. Germline CDR1 and CDR2: SQVTM and ANQGSEA. The CDR3 spans 12 residues. V gave up 4 bases and J gave up 7 bases, with 11 bases separating them. CDR3 sequence (DNA): TGCAGCGTTGGGATTGGGCAACAGCCCCAGCATTTT. It is translated as CSVGIGQQPQHF.

The rearrangement uses TRBV7-9 and TRBJ1-1; D gene uncertain. CDR1 and CDR2 (germline): SEHNR, FQNEAQ (reference sequence). Trimming took 1 base from V and 6 from J, leaving 12 bases between them. The CDR3 runs to 14 residues. In DNA form, the CDR3 reads TGTGCCAGCAGCTTAGACACCGTCCCCGCTGAAGCTTTCTTT. It translates to CASSLDTVPAEAFF.

The J gene is TRBJ1-1, the V gene TRBV7-3, with a tentative D call TRBD1 (6 bases). The CDR3 totals 13 residues. CDR1 is SGHTA, CDR2 FQGTGA, per germline. The ends were cut back, 3 bases at V and 1 base at J, with 6 bases in the middle. CDR3 sequence: CASSLDRNTEAFF. CDR3 bases: TGTGCCAGCAGCTTGGACAGGAACACTGAAGCTTTCTTT.

V and J are TRBV3-1 (or the pseudogene TRBV3-2) and TRBJ2-5; 10 bases are shared with TRBD1. This CDR3 has 14 residues. V dropped 5 bases and J dropped 4; count of bases not matched to a gene: 4. CDR1 is LGHDT and CDR2 is YNNKEL in the germline V gene (reference sequence). The CDR3 DNA sequence: TGTGCCAGCAGCGATGGACAGGGGGGAGAGACCCAGTACTTC. It codes for CASSDGQGGETQYF.

This chain joins TRBV5-1 and TRBJ1-1; D is unclear. From germline, CDR1 is SGHRS and CDR2 YFSETQ. The CDR3 covers 12 residues. V lost 3 bases to trimming and J lost 2 bases, with 5 bases between them. CDR3 DNA sequence: TGCGCCAGCAGCTCCCGTAACACTGAAGCTTTCTTT. Translated: CASSSRNTEAFF.

The chain recombines TRBV6-5 with TRBJ2-1; TRBD1 might be the D (5 bases). Germline V lookup: CDR1 MNHEY, CDR2 SVGAGI. The CDR3 extends over 13 amino acids. The V end lost 8 bases, the J end lost 4 bases, and 12 bases lay between the germline ends. CDR3 DNA: TGTGCCAGCCGGGCAGGGCGGTACAATGAGCAGTTCTTC. Its translation is CASRAGRYNEQFF.

The DNA for the CDR3 is TGTGCCAGCAGCTTTCGGGGGGCGGCGGGGACTGAAGCTTTCTTT. Amino acids: CASSFRGAAGTEAFF. This chain joins TRBV7-6 and TRBJ1-1, with D perhaps TRBD1 (6 bases). V was cut by 3 bases and J by 5 bases, with 16 bases left in between. CDR1 and CDR2 (germline): SGHVS, FNYEAQ. This CDR3 is built from 15 residues.

The rearrangement joins TRBV7-2 to TRBJ1-2; D possibly corresponds to TRBD1 (6 bases). V was trimmed by 5 bases and J by 0 bases, leaving 19 bases between them. The CDR3 has 17 amino acids. The germline V gene has CDR1 SGHTA and CDR2 FQGNSA. The CDR3 here is CASSTQTGGIANYGYTF. For the CDR3, the DNA is TGTGCCAGCAGCACCCAGACAGGCGGCATAGCTAACTATGGCTACACCTTC.

This chain links TRBV7-8 with TRBJ2-7, with TRBD2 identical over 10 bases. V lost 2 bases and J lost 4; bases outside the gene matches: 2. Germline lookup yields CDR1 SGHVS and CDR2 FQNEAQ. CDR3 size: 14 residues. The CDR3 DNA follows: TGTGCCAGCAGCTTATCACTAGCGGGGTACGAGCAGTACTTC. Translation gives CASSLSLAGYEQYF.

This chain uses TRBV7-2 with TRBJ1-2; 7 nucleotides line up with TRBD1. V gave up 0 bases and J gave up 7 bases; unmatched junction bases: 11. CDR3 length equals 16 residues. Germline CDR1 and CDR2: SGHTA and FQGNSA. The CDR3 here is CASSLATDRSLSGYTF. In DNA, the CDR3 is TGTGCCAGCAGCTTAGCCACGGACAGGTCTTTGAGTGGCTACACCTTC. The full variable domain, completed using reference TRBV7-2 and TRBJ1-2, is GAGVSQSPSNKVTEKGKDVELRCDPISGHTALYWYRQSLGQGLEFLIYFQGNSAPDKSGLPSDRFSAERTGGSVSTLTIQRTQQEDSAVYLCASSLATDRSLSGYTFGSGTRLTVV.

The V and J genes are TRBV15 and TRBJ1-5; D uncertain. Trimming stripped 0 bases from V and 6 bases from J, with 9 bases between. The CDR3 is 14 residues long. Germline V gene sequence: CDR1 LNHNV, CDR2 YYDKDF (reference sequence). The CDR3, as DNA: TGTGCCACCAGCAGAGAACTGACAAGTCAGCCCCAGCATTTT. Residues: CATSRELTSQPQHF.

This chain uses TRBV9 with TRBJ2-7; D is possibly TRBD2 (5 bases). The CDR3 consists of 13 residues. Looked up from germline, CDR1 is SGDLS and CDR2 is YYNGEE. Deletions cut 3 bases from V and 3 bases from J, with 10 bases between. This CDR3 is CASSAAGDYEQYF. In DNA form, the CDR3 reads TGTGCCAGCAGCGCCGCCGGGGACTACGAGCAGTACTTC.

This CDR3 reads CASSYRDTAGNTIYF. The DNA of the CDR3 is TGTGCCAGCAGTTACAGGGACACCGCTGGAAACACCATATATTTT. The chain uses TRBV6-2 or TRBV6-3 and TRBJ1-3; tentatively, D is TRBD1 (6 bases). The CDR3 extends over 15 amino acids. Germline CDR1 is MNHEY and CDR2 is SVGEGT. V was trimmed by 2 bases and J by 2 bases, leaving 10 bases between them.